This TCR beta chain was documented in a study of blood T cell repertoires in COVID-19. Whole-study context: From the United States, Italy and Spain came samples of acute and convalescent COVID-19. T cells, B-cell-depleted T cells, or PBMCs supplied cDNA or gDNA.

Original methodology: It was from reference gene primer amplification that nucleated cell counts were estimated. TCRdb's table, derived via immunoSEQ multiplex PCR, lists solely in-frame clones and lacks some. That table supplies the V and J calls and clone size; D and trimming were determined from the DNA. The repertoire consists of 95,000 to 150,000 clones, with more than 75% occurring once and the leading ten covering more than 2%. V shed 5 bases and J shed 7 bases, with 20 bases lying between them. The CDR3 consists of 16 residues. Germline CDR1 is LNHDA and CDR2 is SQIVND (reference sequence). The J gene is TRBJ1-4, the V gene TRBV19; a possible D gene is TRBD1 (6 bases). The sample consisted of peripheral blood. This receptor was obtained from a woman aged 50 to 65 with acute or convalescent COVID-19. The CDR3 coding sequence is TGTGCCAGTAGTGAGGGGCCACAGGGCTATACTGAAAAACTGTTTTTT. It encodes CASSEGPQGYTEKLFF.